This T cell receptor (beta chain) comes out of a study of blood T cells in healthy people across ages. Whole-study context: Per two T cells, about one barcoded beta molecule was captured through template switching. Study results and caveats: The recorded TCR beta diversity per million T cells decreased in a roughly linear manner with age.

The CDR3 is made up of 15 amino acids. Trimming shortened V by 2 bases and J by 2 bases, and 10 bases separated the two germline ends. Germline V lookup: CDR1 MNHEY, CDR2 SVGEGT. With respect to this clonotype: Its antigen is unknown.

The use of a sample-barcoded 5' primer and a J-beta primer mix characterized a second PCR of roughly 7 to 11 cycles. Carrying 12 random nucleotides, a template-switch adaptor labeled each individual cDNA molecule. All samples yielded 3 million or more CDR3-containing paired-end reads. MiXCR, run by TCRdb on the 5' RACE reads, gives a single entry per CDR3 protein. The sample includes about 970,000 distinct CDR3 sequences, roughly half of them seen just once. This chain joins TRBV6-2 or TRBV6-3 and TRBJ2-1; D is ambiguous. The TCR was taken from a woman in her sixties or seventies in good health. The sequenced material came from blood. CDR3 amino acids: CASSYPRGPYNEQFF. The DNA of the CDR3 is TGTGCCAGCAGTTACCCACGAGGTCCCTACAATGAGCAGTTCTTC.